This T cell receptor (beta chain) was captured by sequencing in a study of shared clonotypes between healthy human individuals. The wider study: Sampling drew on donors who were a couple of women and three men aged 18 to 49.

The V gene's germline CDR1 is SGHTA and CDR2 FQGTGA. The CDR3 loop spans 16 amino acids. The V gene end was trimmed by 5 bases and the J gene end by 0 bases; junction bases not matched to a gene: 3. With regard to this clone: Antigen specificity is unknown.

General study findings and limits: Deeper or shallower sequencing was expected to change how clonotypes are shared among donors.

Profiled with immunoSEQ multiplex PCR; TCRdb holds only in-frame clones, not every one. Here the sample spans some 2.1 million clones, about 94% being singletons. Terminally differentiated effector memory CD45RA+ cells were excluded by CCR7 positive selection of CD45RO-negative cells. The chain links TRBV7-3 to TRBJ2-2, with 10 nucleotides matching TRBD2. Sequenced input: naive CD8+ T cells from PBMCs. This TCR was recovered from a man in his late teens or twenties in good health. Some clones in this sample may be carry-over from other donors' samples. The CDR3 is CASSASGRSNTGELFF. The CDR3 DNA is TGTGCCAGCAGCGCTAGCGGGAGATCGAACACCGGGGAGCTGTTTTTT.